This T cell receptor beta chain was captured in a study of T cell responses to AZD1222 COVID-19 vaccine. Study conclusions and caveats: Most donors were white British and more were female, and clonal diversity was possibly underestimated. Spike-specific TCR breadth and depth rose after two AZD1222 doses.

The CDR3 consists of 12 residues. Germline CDR1 DFQATT, CDR2 SNEGSKA (reference sequence). With 3 bases removed from V and 2 bases from J, the gap between germline ends came to 7 bases. With respect to this clone: Its antigen is unknown.

Only in-frame clones appear in the TCRdb table, and some are missing; sequencing was by immunoSEQ multiplex PCR. In the table there are approximately 89,000 clones, about nine tenths of which are singletons. This TCR was sampled from an adult who received the AZD1222 COVID-19 vaccine. This specimen was peripheral blood, taken 28 days after the second AZD1222 dose. The V call is TRBV20-1, the J call TRBJ1-2, with unresolved D. CDR3 coding DNA: TGCAGTGCTAGTCTGGGGAACTATGGCTACACCTTC. Amino acids: CSASLGNYGYTF.